This paragraph covers one T cell receptor (beta chain) sequence. This clone occurred once. Its antigen remains unidentified. Base qualities are missing; no much larger clone stands one base away. This sample is part of a study of chemoradiotherapy in HPV16-positive cancers (dated 2022 in TCRdb). Concerning the study at large: Functional T-cell assays on cells from two HPV16-positive patients defined candidate HPV-specific T-cell clones and common TCR motifs. Next, the candidate HPV-specific TCRs and motifs were followed in TCR repertoires from over 85 patients with HPV-related cancers. The study asked whether T-cell immunity against the HPV oncoproteins E6 and E7 changes during chemoradiotherapy and whether it affects survival.

The paper as a whole reports these results and caveats: The functional definition of HPV-specific T cells came from only a couple of HPV16-positive patients, and the survival association was reported for HPV16-positive patients. In HPV16-positive patients, expansion of HPV-responsive T cells during chemoradiotherapy was found to be associated with improved recurrence-free survival. Expansion of candidate HPV-specific clones and E7-related TCR motifs was observed in the tumor microenvironment during treatment, whereas no such expansion was observed for non-HPV-specific T cells.

Repertoires were sampled repeatedly over the course of chemoradiotherapy so that clonal expansion in the tumor microenvironment could be followed. From the cysteine through the phenylalanine, the CDR3 covers 15 amino acids. Only CDR3 DNA remains: 45 bases, in frame from the first base. Based on the germline V gene, the CDR1 and CDR2 sequences are SGHNT and YENEEA. For this chain, trimming is 5 bases at the V end and 5 bases at the J end, and the number of junction bases without a gene match is 5. Library generation was performed with the immunoSEQ multiplex PCR assay. Not all clones reach the TCRdb copy of this immuneACCESS table, which keeps in-frame sequences only. Checked studies attribute under half of the gap to unresolved V genes and leave the rest unexplained. The sample has about 14,000 clones on record, approximately 89% of them singletons. The leading ten clones occupy about 3.9% of the sample.

Here the sequenced sample was tumor tissue, taken from a patient who underwent chemoradiotherapy. The chain uses TRBV11-3 and TRBJ2-1; TRBD2 lines up with 11 middle nucleotides. The origin of this receptor is a human donor with HPV-associated anogenital cancer. CDR3 sequence: CASSPILAGDNEQFF. The bases are TGTGCCAGCAGCCCTATACTAGCGGGAGACAATGAGCAGTTCTTC.